One sample yielded the 21 T cell receptor beta chains listed below, sequenced in a study of cytomegalovirus exposure and HLA in healthy donors. The PCR contained 60 Vbeta and 13 Jbeta primers. Produced via immunoSEQ multiplex PCR; TCRdb's table is partial and in-frame only. The table shows fewer than 250,000 clones, with approximately 85% occurring only once. Input material: PBMCs. The source is a man aged 18 to 29 in good health and CMV-seronegative.

This clone was counted a few times. The chain carries TRBV2 and TRBJ1-1; D gene unclear. V lost 6 bases and J lost 1, with 9 bases in between. From germline, CDR1 is SNHLY and CDR2 FYNNEI. CDR3 length: 13 residues. CDR3 sequence reads: CASSRLENTEAFF. CDR3 nucleotides: TGTGCCAGCAGCCGGCTAGAGAACACTGAAGCTTTCTTT. The variable domain in full, with the rest retrieved from reference TRBV2 and TRBJ1-1, is EPEVTQTPSHQVTQMGQEVILRCVPISNHLYFYWYRQILGQKVEFLVSFYNNEISEKSEIFDDQFSVERPDGSNFTLKIRSTKLEDSAMYFCASSRLENTEAFFGQGTRLTVV.

This clone showed up just once. The chain recombines TRBV5-1 with TRBJ2-2, with 8 nucleotides matching TRBD1. The CDR3 length is 18 residues. V was pared by 0 bases and J by 6 bases, with 13 bases of the junction left unmatched. The germline CDR1 and CDR2 sequences are SGHRS and YFSETQ. CDR3 amino acids: CASSLDLVGTGYPGELFF. The CDR3 DNA reads TGCGCCAGCAGCTTGGATTTAGTCGGGACAGGCTATCCCGGGGAGCTGTTTTTT.

V and J are TRBV2 and TRBJ2-7; 9 bases line up with TRBD2. Germline CDR1 is SNHLY and CDR2 is FYNNEI. The CDR3 runs to 16 residues. V dropped 4 bases and J dropped 3; count of bases not matched to a gene: 10. CDR3 DNA: TGTGCCAGCAGTGGAGGGCTAGCGGGGATCATCTACGAGCAGTACTTC. Protein product: CASSGGLAGIIYEQYF.

The rearrangement joins TRBV4-1 to TRBJ1-1, with D perhaps TRBD1 (6 bases). Looked up from germline, CDR1 is MGHRA and CDR2 is YSYEKL. V was cut by 3 bases and J by 1 base, with 9 bases left in between. This CDR3 comprises 14 residues. The CDR3 loop reads CASSQSQGNTEAFF. CDR3 sequence (DNA): TGCGCCAGCAGCCAGTCACAGGGGAACACTGAAGCTTTCTTT.

Here the CDR3 DNA reads TGTGCCAGCAGCTCAGGACAGGTCCGAGCTGGAAACACCATATATTTT. Translating gives CASSSGQVRAGNTIYF. The chain joins TRBV7-2 to TRBJ1-3; 7 bases fit TRBD1. Germline lookup yields CDR1 SGHTA and CDR2 FQGNSA. The CDR3 runs 16 residues. Losses at the gene ends were 4 bases for V and 2 bases for J; bases not matched to a gene: 8.

This CDR3 reads CASARGSGETQYF. The CDR3 bases are TGTGCCAGCGCACGGGGTAGTGGCGAGACCCAGTACTTC. The chain combines TRBV6-1 with TRBJ2-5; possible D gene TRBD2, 5 bases. The CDR3 runs to 13 residues. Germline V gene lookup returns CDR1 MNHNS and CDR2 SASEGT. Trimming cost V 8 bases and J 5 bases, with 15 bases left between them.

The genes are TRBV28 and TRBJ2-1; no clear D gene. The CDR3 loop spans 13 amino acids. V lost 2 bases and J lost 7, with 9 bases in between. Germline V gene lookup returns CDR1 MDHEN and CDR2 SYDVKM. The CDR3 spells CASSLIGWNEQFF. In DNA, the CDR3 is TGTGCCAGCAGTTTAATCGGTTGGAATGAGCAGTTCTTC.

In this sample, this clone turned up a few times. Other DNA sequences of this sample code for an identical CDR3. The chain has TRBV20-1 and TRBJ1-1; the D is unclear. Between the trimmed V and J ends, which lost 3 bases and 1 base, there was a span of 3 bases. Germline V gene lookup returns CDR1 DFQATT and CDR2 SNEGSKA (reference sequence). The CDR3 has 11 residues. The CDR3 nucleotides are TGCAGTGCTAGTCGGAACACTGAAGCTTTCTTT. It is translated as CSASRNTEAFF.

The rearrangement joins TRBV5-1 to TRBJ2-7, with 9 positions matching TRBD2. V shed 4 bases, J shed 6 bases, and the junction held 8 bases outside the gene matches. CDR1 SGHRS and CDR2 YFSETQ come from the germline V gene. The CDR3 has 14 amino acids. The CDR3 protein is CASSPIAGEVEQYF. The CDR3 nucleotides are TGCGCCAGCAGCCCGATAGCGGGAGAGGTCGAGCAGTACTTC.

The chain carries TRBV10-3 and TRBJ2-7, with TRBD2 matching over 7 bases. After removal of 3 bases from V and 0 bases from J, the junction contained 2 bases not matched to a gene. Per germline, CDR1 ENHRY and CDR2 SYGVKD. The CDR3 sequence is 14 residues long. CDR3 DNA sequence: TGTGCCATCAGTGACCCTAGCGGCTCCTACGAGCAGTACTTC. Translated: CAISDPSGSYEQYF.

V is TRBV28 and J is TRBJ2-7; possible D gene TRBD1, 6 bases. V lost 7 bases, J lost 0 bases, and 13 bases lay in between. Germline V gives CDR1 MDHEN, CDR2 SYDVKM. The CDR3 runs 14 residues. The DNA of the CDR3 is TGTGCCAGCACAAATGACAGGACCTCCTACGAGCAGTACTTC. Its translation: CASTNDRTSYEQYF. The complete variable domain, with remaining parts taken from reference TRBV28 and TRBJ2-7, reads DVKVTQSSRYLVKRTGEKVFLECVQDMDHENMFWYRQDPGLGLRLIYFSYDVKMKEKGDIPEGYSVSREKKERFSLILESASTNQTSMYLCASTNDRTSYEQYFGPGTRLTVT.

V usage is TRBV15 and J usage is TRBJ1-1; 9 nucleotides line up with TRBD1. CDR3 length: 15 residues. With 0 bases clipped from V and 3 bases from J, the junction kept 2 bases outside the gene matches. CDR1 and CDR2 (germline): LNHNV, YYDKDF (reference sequence). CDR3 DNA: TGTGCCACCAGCAGAGAACAGGGGGCGTACACTGAAGCTTTCTTT. Its protein is CATSREQGAYTEAFF.

For this clone: Mismatch with germline at one junction end may stem from a read error. The rearrangement joins TRBV4-1 to TRBJ2-7; D call uncertain. CDR1 MGHRA and CDR2 YSYEKL come from the germline V gene. This CDR3 is 16 amino acids long. CDR3 loop: CASSQRWIRVSHEQYF. In DNA form, the CDR3 reads TGCGCCAGCAGCCAAAGGTGGATCCGGGTCTCCCACGAGCAGTACTTC.

V and J are TRBV4-3 and TRBJ2-2, with 7 nucleotides matching TRBD2. This CDR3 comprises 16 residues. CDR1 is LGHNA and CDR2 is YSLEER in the germline V gene. The V gene end was trimmed by 3 bases and the J gene end by 2 bases; junction bases not matched to a gene: 6. The DNA of the CDR3 is TGCGCCAGCAGCCAGGGGAGCGGGGTAAACACCGGGGAGCTGTTTTTT. Amino acids: CASSQGSGVNTGELFF.

The chain has TRBV15 and TRBJ2-1; 9 bases are a match to TRBD2. The CDR3 has 17 residues. Germline lookup yields CDR1 LNHNV and CDR2 YYDKDF (reference sequence). V gave up 3 bases and J gave up 8 bases; unmatched junction bases: 14. CDR3: CATSRGPLGGGADEQFF. CDR3 sequence (DNA): TGTGCCACCAGCAGGGGGCCCCTAGGCGGGGGGGCCGATGAGCAGTTCTTC.

This chain joins TRBV6-5 and TRBJ2-7; 9 bases align to TRBD1. The CDR3 has 12 amino acids. Trimming at V came to 5 bases and at J to 7 bases, leaving 3 bases not matched to a gene. Germline lookup yields CDR1 MNHEY and CDR2 SVGAGI. The CDR3 DNA follows: TGTGCCAGCAGTAGACAGGGGGGGGAGCAGTACTTC. It is translated as CASSRQGGEQYF.

The V and J genes are TRBV25-1 and TRBJ1-4; D may be TRBD1 (5 bases). The germline V gene has CDR1 MGHDK and CDR2 SYGVNS. Trimming pared 4 bases from V and 8 bases from J, leaving 17 bases between. This CDR3 comprises 15 residues. The CDR3 reads CASSGGGAGWEKLFF. Written as DNA, the CDR3 is TGTGCCAGCAGTGGGGGAGGGGCTGGATGGGAAAAACTGTTTTTT.

The rearrangement joins TRBV7-8 to TRBJ1-2, with 8 positions matching TRBD1. CDR3 length equals 14 residues. The germline V gene has CDR1 SGHVS and CDR2 FQNEAQ. With V trimmed by 5 bases and J by 3 bases, 5 bases remained unmatched. CDR3 loop: CASSLDREDYGYTF. The CDR3 nucleotides read TGTGCCAGCAGCCTGGACAGGGAGGACTATGGCTACACCTTC. Based on the CDR3 plus reference TRBV7-8 and TRBJ1-2, the full variable domain is GAGVSQSPRYKVAKRGQDVALRCDPISGHVSLFWYQQALGQGPEFLTYFQNEAQLDKSGLPSDRFFAERPEGSVSTLKIQRTQQEDSAVYLCASSLDREDYGYTFGSGTRLTVV.

This chain joins TRBV28 and TRBJ1-4, with 8 positions matching TRBD1. The V gene's germline CDR1 is MDHEN and CDR2 SYDVKM. The CDR3 is made up of 14 amino acids. V lost 6 bases and J lost 7; bases outside the gene matches: 7. DNA for the CDR3: TGTGCCAGCAGACAGCAGGGGGCCGCTGAAAAACTGTTTTTT. Its protein product is CASRQQGAAEKLFF.

On this clone: The same CDR3 is also encoded by other DNA sequences in this sample. The chain has TRBV19 and TRBJ1-5; 7 bases line up with TRBD1. Per the germline V gene, CDR1 is LNHDA and CDR2 is SQIVND (reference sequence). The CDR3 has 13 amino acids. J gave up 7 bases and V 4 bases, and 4 bases lay outside the gene matches. CDR3 protein: CASSRDREQPQHF. The CDR3 nucleotides read TGTGCCAGTAGTAGGGACAGAGAACAGCCCCAGCATTTT.

This clone was seen once. This chain joins TRBV9 and TRBJ2-1; 9 bases line up with TRBD2. The CDR3 consists of 16 residues. In germline, CDR1 is SGDLS, CDR2 YYNGEE. After removal of 0 bases from V and 6 bases from J, the junction contained 7 bases not matched to a gene. CDR3 protein: CASSVGGGRAFNEQFF. The CDR3 nucleotides read TGTGCCAGCAGCGTAGGGGGCGGGAGGGCCTTCAATGAGCAGTTCTTC.